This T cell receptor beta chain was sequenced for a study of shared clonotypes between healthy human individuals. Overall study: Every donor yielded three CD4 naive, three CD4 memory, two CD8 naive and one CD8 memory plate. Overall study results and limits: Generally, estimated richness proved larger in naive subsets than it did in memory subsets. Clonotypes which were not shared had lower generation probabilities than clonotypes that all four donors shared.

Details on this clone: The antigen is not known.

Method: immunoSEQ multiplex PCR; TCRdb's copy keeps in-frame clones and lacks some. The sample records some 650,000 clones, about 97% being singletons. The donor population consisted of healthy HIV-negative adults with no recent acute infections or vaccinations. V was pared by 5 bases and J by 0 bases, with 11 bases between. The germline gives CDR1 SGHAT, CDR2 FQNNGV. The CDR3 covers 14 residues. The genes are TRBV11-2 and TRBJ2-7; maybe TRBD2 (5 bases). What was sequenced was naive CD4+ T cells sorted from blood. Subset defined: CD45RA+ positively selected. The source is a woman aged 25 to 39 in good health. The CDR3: CASSGRHHSYEQYF. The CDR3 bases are TGTGCCAGCAGCGGGAGACACCACTCCTACGAGCAGTACTTC.